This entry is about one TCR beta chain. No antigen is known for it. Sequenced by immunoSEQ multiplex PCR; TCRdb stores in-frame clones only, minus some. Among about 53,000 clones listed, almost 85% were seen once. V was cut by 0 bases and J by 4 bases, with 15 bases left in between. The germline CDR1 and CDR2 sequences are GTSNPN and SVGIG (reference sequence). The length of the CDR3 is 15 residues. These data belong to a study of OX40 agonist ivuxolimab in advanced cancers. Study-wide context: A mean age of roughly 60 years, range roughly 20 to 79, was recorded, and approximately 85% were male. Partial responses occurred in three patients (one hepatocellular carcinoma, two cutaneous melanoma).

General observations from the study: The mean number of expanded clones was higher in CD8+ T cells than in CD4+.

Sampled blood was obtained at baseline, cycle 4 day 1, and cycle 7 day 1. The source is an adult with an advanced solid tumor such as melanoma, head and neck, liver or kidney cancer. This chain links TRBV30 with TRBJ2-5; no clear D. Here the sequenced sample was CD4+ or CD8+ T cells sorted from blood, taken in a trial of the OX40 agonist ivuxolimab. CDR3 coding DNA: TGTGCCTGGAGTGTAACCGCCCGTCTGCTAGAGACCCAGTACTTC. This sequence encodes CAWSVTARLLETQYF.